One and the same sample provided the 13 T cell receptor beta chains below, sequenced in a study of CD8+CD57+ T cells in acquired aplastic anemia. Genomic DNA was employed as the template in profiling TCR beta VDJ and CDR3. TCRdb analysed the reads with MiXCR anew, one entry per CDR3 protein. The sample has 250,000 to 300,000 distinct CDR3 sequences; 45% to 70% are singletons. The sequencing sample was made of sorted CD4+, CD8+, or CD8+CD57+ T cells (not recorded which) from PBMCs. These TCRs come from a human donor with severe aplastic anemia or a healthy control (not recorded which).

The chain joins TRBV9 to TRBJ2-2; 7 bases match TRBD2. Per germline, CDR1 SGDLS and CDR2 YYNGEE. Trimming removed 0 bases from V and 8 bases from J; junction bases left unmatched: 4. This CDR3 spans 14 amino acids. CDR3 DNA sequence: TGTGCCAGCAGCGTAGAAGGAGCGGGGGGGGAGCTGTTTTTT. Translation gives CASSVEGAGGELFF.

On this clonotype itself: At one boundary the junction diverges from the germline segment, which might be a read error. The chain joins TRBV15 to TRBJ2-1; TRBD2 agrees at 7 bases. The germline V gene has CDR1 LNHNV and CDR2 YYDKDF (reference sequence). The CDR3 has 15 residues. In DNA form, the CDR3 reads TGTGCCGCCAGCAGTTCCGGACTAGGAGGCAATGAGCAGTTCTTC. Protein: CAASSSGLGGNEQFF.

This clonotype showed up many times. The chain recombines TRBV7-2 with TRBJ2-5; 10 positions agree with TRBD1. Trimming took 2 bases from V and 5 from J; bases not matched to a gene: 14. This CDR3 region has 18 residues. Germline CDR1 and CDR2: SGHTA and FQGNSA. This CDR3 is CASSLRPRDRGFTETQYF. CDR3 coding DNA: TGTGCCAGCAGCTTACGTCCCCGGGACAGGGGCTTTACGGAGACCCAGTACTTC.

This clonotype was seen at least ten times. The J gene is TRBJ2-5, the V gene TRBV3-1, with D possibly matching TRBD2 (5 bases). CDR1 and CDR2 from the germline V gene are LGHDT and YNNKEL (reference sequence). CDR3 length: 12 amino acids. V was trimmed by 5 bases and J by 5 bases, leaving 9 bases between them. This chain's CDR3 is CASSTRAETQYF. The CDR3 coding sequence is TGTGCCAGCAGCACTAGGGCTGAGACCCAGTACTTC.

This clonotype was found once. The genes are TRBV7-2 and TRBJ2-3, with a possible D match to TRBD1 (6 bases). This CDR3 region has 16 residues. The germline CDR1 and CDR2 sequences are SGHTA and FQGNSA. Deletions cut 5 bases from V and 2 bases from J, with 17 bases between. The CDR3 spells CASSPFKGVPTDTQYF. For the CDR3, the DNA is TGTGCCAGCAGCCCTTTCAAGGGGGTCCCCACAGATACGCAGTATTTT.

V and J are TRBV15 and TRBJ1-1; D is unclear. V lost 2 bases and J lost 6, with 10 bases in between. This CDR3 contains 13 residues. Germline CDR1 and CDR2: LNHNV and YYDKDF (reference sequence). CDR3 protein: CATSRREDPEAFF. CDR3 DNA: TGTGCCACCAGCAGAAGGGAGGACCCTGAAGCTTTCTTT.

The chain is built from TRBV20-1 and TRBJ2-5, with 11 bases identical to TRBD2. Losses at the gene ends were 5 bases for V and 4 bases for J; bases not matched to a gene: 3. From germline, CDR1 is DFQATT and CDR2 SNEGSKA (reference sequence). The length of the CDR3 is 13 residues. This chain's CDR3 is CSARGTSGETQYF. DNA for the CDR3: TGCAGTGCTCGCGGGACTAGCGGAGAGACCCAGTACTTC.

The rearrangement joins TRBV7-6 to TRBJ1-4; no clear D. The CDR3 is made up of 14 amino acids. Looked up from germline, CDR1 is SGHVS and CDR2 is FNYEAQ. V dropped 5 bases and J dropped 8 bases, with 15 bases sitting between them. CDR3 loop: CASSLTPSREKLFF. CDR3 DNA sequence: TGTGCCAGCAGCCTGACACCCTCGAGGGAAAAACTGTTTTTT.

The sample holds many counts of this clonotype. The rearrangement links TRBV3-1 to TRBJ1-5; 7 bases are a match to TRBD1. The CDR3 totals 15 residues. The trim removed 1 base at V and 2 bases at J, leaving 2 bases unmatched. Germline V gene lookup returns CDR1 LGHDT and CDR2 YNNKEL (reference sequence). The CDR3 DNA follows: TGTGCCAGCAGCCAAGGGGGGACAGGCAATCAGCCCCAGCATTTT. Translated, it gives CASSQGGTGNQPQHF.

In its sample, this clonotype was seen many times. The gene calls are TRBV18 and TRBJ1-2; no reliable D call. Between the trimmed V and J ends, which lost 6 bases and 4 bases, there was a span of 9 bases. CDR1 KGHSH and CDR2 LQKENI come from the germline V gene. This CDR3 contains 12 residues. This CDR3 is CASSEAPYGYTF. In DNA form, the CDR3 reads TGTGCCAGCTCGGAGGCGCCCTATGGCTACACCTTC.

The chain links TRBV29-1 to TRBJ1-4; D gene ambiguous. Germline-derived CDR1 and CDR2 are SQVTM and ANQGSEA. V gave up 0 bases and J gave up 5 bases, with 7 bases separating them. This CDR3 spans 13 amino acids. CDR3 amino acids: CSVEDLRNEKLFF. In DNA form, the CDR3 reads TGCAGCGTTGAAGATCTACGAAATGAAAAACTGTTTTTT.

This clonotype has at least ten counts. This chain uses TRBV18 with TRBJ2-7; D perhaps matches TRBD2 (6 bases). V was pared by 4 bases and J by 6 bases, with 19 bases between. The CDR3 sequence is 15 residues long. Germline V lookup: CDR1 KGHSH, CDR2 LQKENI. CDR3 sequence reads: CASSLPSGGGAEQYF. CDR3 DNA sequence: TGTGCCAGCTCACTCCCCTCCGGTGGAGGGGCCGAGCAGTACTTC.

This clonotype was recorded once. The rearrangement joins TRBV20-1 to TRBJ2-7; TRBD1 agrees at 7 bases. Germline CDR1 and CDR2: DFQATT and SNEGSKA (reference sequence). The CDR3 covers 12 residues. V was clipped by 5 bases and J by 6 bases; unmatched bases: 7. The CDR3 loop is CSAPENRGEQYF. CDR3 DNA: TGCAGTGCTCCCGAGAACAGGGGCGAGCAGTACTTC.